A selection of T cell receptor beta chains follows, all from one sample in a study of spatial heterogeneity in lung cancer. TCRdb independently ran MiXCR on the 5' RACE reads; one entry per CDR3 protein. The sample has 7,000 or so distinct CDR3 sequences; approximately 17% are singletons. The sequenced sample was lung tumor tissue, obtained at surgery. The receptors stem from a female donor with early-stage non-small cell lung cancer. The CDR3 runs from the conserved cysteine through the conserved F or W. The D gene is left open where the match is weak. The size of a clone is reported for some rows only, either as once, few or many, or as a class for expanded clones.

>few|-|TRBV5-5|TRBJ1-5
TGTGCCAGCAGCTTGACATGGCTGTCCAATCAGCCCCAGCATTTT
CASSLTWLSNQPQHF
>medium-sized|-|TRBV12-3/TRBV12-4|TRBJ1-5
TGTGCCAGCAGCCAGGGCGGTCAGCCCCAGCATTTT
CASSQGGQPQHF
>-|-|TRBV29-1|TRBJ1-1
TGCAGCGTTGGGGCCGGCAGGAGCCTTTTCTCTATGAACACTGAAGCTTTCTTT
CSVGAGRSLFSMNTEAFF
>few|-|TRBV5-1|TRBJ2-5
TGCGCCAGTACAGCGGGTTCGTACCAAGAGACCCAGTACTTC
CASTAGSYQETQYF
>medium-sized|TRBD1|TRBV10-3|TRBJ1-4
TGTGCCATCAGTGAGGGCCTCAGGGGGCTGGGAAAACTGTTTTTT
CAISEGLRGLGKLFF
>few|-|TRBV15|TRBJ2-2
TGTGCCACCAGCAGAATTTCCGGGCCCGCCACCGGGGAGCTGTTTTTT
CATSRISGPATGELFF
>medium-sized|TRBD2|TRBV29-1|TRBJ2-3
TGCAGCGTGGTTGGAGGCACTAGCGGGGGGACAGATACGCAGTATTTT
CSVVGGTSGGTDTQYF
>medium-sized|TRBD1|TRBV4-2|TRBJ1-2
TGTGCCAGCAGCCAAGATTTTTGGGCGACAGGGGGGCTCGGTGGCTACACCTTC
CASSQDFWATGGLGGYTF
>-|TRBD1|TRBV9|TRBJ1-2
TGTGCCAGCAGCCCTCAGCAGGGACAGGGAAACTATGGCTACACCTTC
CASSPQQGQGNYGYTF
>medium-sized|TRBD1|TRBV28|TRBJ1-2
TGTGCCAGCAGTTTAGCACGACAGGGCCAGAACTATGGCTACACCTTC
CASSLARQGQNYGYTF
>medium-sized|-|TRBV15|TRBJ2-7
TGTGCCACCAGCGGCAGCCGCTACGAGCAGTACTTC
CATSGSRYEQYF
>-|-|TRBV29-1|TRBJ1-2
TGCAGCGTTGATTGGTGGGATGGCGGCTACACCTTC
CSVDWWDGGYTF
>-|-|TRBV12-3/TRBV12-4|TRBJ2-7
TGTGCCAGCAAGAGATTTGAATCCTACGAGCAGTACTTC
CASKRFESYEQYF
>few|-|TRBV12-5|TRBJ2-7
TGTGCTAGTGTTCTAGCTCCCTCGGCCGAGCAGTACTTC
CASVLAPSAEQYF
>few|-|TRBV6-5|TRBJ1-1
TGTGCCAGCAGTTTGGGGGCCCGGGGCACTGAAGCTTTCTTT
CASSLGARGTEAFF
>few|-|TRBV6-5|TRBJ2-5
TGTGCCAGCAGGACCCCAGGGCAAGAGACCCAGTACTTC
CASRTPGQETQYF